This T cell receptor (beta chain) was identified in a study of long-term antiretroviral therapy in people with HIV. The study, taken as a whole, reports: Drawn between the mid-2000s and the late 2010s, the blood was possibly obtained under older ART regimens. The study found narrower CDR3 length ranges in HIV repertoires than in controls.

Trimming cost V 5 bases and J 3 bases; bases outside gene matches: 7. The CDR3 runs 14 residues. In germline, CDR1 is SGHKS, CDR2 YYEKEE (reference sequence). This clone came up a few times. The antigen is not known. Researchers ran immunoSEQ v3.0 at survey level. This table comes from immunoSEQ multiplex PCR, and its TCRdb copy is limited to in-frame clones, with some not included. The table has over 30,000 clones, around 85% seen once. V and J are TRBV5-5 and TRBJ2-7, with 8 bases lining up with TRBD1. This specimen was unsorted PBMCs, taken 1.2 years after starting antiretroviral therapy. This clonotype was sampled from a woman in her 50s with HIV. The CDR3 nucleotides read TGTGCCAGCAGTTCTCGGACAGGGAACTACGAGCAGTACTTC. Residues: CASSSRTGNYEQYF.